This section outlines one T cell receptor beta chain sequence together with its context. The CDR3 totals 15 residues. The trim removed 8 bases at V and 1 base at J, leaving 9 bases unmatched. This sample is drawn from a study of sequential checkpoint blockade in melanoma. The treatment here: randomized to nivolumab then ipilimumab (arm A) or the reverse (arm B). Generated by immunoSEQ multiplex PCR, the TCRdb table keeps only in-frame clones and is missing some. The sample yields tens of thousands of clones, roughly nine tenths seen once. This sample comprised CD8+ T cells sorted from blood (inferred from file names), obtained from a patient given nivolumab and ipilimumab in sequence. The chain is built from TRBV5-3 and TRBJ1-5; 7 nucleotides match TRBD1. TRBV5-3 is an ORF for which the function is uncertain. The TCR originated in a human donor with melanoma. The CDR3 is CASSVQGYSNQPQHF. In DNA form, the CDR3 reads TGTGCCAGCAGCGTACAGGGGTACAGCAATCAGCCCCAGCATTTT.